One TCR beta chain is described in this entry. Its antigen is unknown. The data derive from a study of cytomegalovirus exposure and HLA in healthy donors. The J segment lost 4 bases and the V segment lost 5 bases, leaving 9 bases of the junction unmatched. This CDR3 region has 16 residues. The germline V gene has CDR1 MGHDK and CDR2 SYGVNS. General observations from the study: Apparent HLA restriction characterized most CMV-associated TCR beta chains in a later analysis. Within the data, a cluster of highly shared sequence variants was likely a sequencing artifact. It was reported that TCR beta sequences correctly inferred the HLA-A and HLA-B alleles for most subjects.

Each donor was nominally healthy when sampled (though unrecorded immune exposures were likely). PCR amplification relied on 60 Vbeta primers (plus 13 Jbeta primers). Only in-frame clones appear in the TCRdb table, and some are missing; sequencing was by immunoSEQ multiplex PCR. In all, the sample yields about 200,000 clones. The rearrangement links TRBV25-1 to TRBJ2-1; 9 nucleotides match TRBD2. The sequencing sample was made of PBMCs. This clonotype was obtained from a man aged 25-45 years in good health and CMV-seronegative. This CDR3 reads CASSPFVAGVYNEQFF. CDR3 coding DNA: TGTGCCAGCAGTCCCTTTGTAGCGGGAGTTTACAATGAGCAGTTCTTC.